The 4 T cell receptor beta chains below all came from one sample that was sequenced in a study of T cell changes during pregnancy in multiple sclerosis. Generated by immunoSEQ multiplex PCR, the TCRdb table keeps only in-frame clones and is missing some. In the table there are about 61,000 clones, approximately 90% of which are singletons. This specimen was peripheral blood, taken in the first trimester of pregnancy. The receptor set was obtained from a female donor in good health, enrolled as a control in a pregnancy study.

J is TRBJ2-1 and V is TRBV9; 9 positions match TRBD2. Germline CDR1 SGDLS, CDR2 YYNGEE. J lost 7 bases, V lost 3 bases, and 8 bases had no gene match. The CDR3 has 15 residues. DNA for the CDR3: TGTGCCAGCAGCGCCGGGACTAGCAACGGGAATGAGCAGTTCTTC. Encoded protein: CASSAGTSNGNEQFF.

V and J are TRBV11-3 and TRBJ1-1, with 7 bases fitting TRBD1. V dropped 3 bases and J dropped 0; count of bases not matched to a gene: 7. Germline lookup yields CDR1 SGHNT and CDR2 YENEEA. This CDR3 is built from 16 residues. The chain's CDR3 is CASSFKHRGMNTEAFF. In nucleotides, the CDR3 is TGTGCCAGCAGCTTCAAACACAGGGGTATGAACACTGAAGCTTTCTTT.

The rearrangement links TRBV6-6 to TRBJ1-2; D unclear. This CDR3 is built from 13 residues. Looked up from germline, CDR1 is MNHNY and CDR2 is SVGAGI (reference sequence). V was clipped by 1 base and J by 7 bases, with 10 bases between them. The CDR3 here is CASSYLDISGYTF. The CDR3, as DNA: TGTGCCAGCAGTTACTTAGACATCTCTGGCTACACCTTC.

The gene calls are TRBV5-1 and TRBJ1-1; no reliable D call. CDR3 length equals 16 residues. Germline CDR1 is SGHRS and CDR2 is YFSETQ. V was trimmed by 0 bases and J by 0 bases, leaving 12 bases between them. The CDR3 region is CASSLAGGTVNTEAFF. CDR3 bases: TGCGCCAGCAGCTTGGCTGGTGGTACGGTGAACACTGAAGCTTTCTTT.